The clone carrying this T cell receptor beta chain has a single count. Assay used: immunoSEQ multiplex PCR; TCRdb lists only in-frame clones, some missing. Of some 40,000 clones in the sample, 80% to 90% were seen once. The data belong to a study of blood T cell repertoires in COVID-19. This CDR3 is 16 amino acids long. The V end lost 4 bases, the J end lost 0 bases, and 13 bases lay between the germline ends. Per the germline V gene, CDR1 is SEHNR and CDR2 is FQNEAQ (reference sequence). This chain connects TRBV7-9 to TRBJ2-1; possible D gene TRBD1, 5 bases. The TCR comes from a man aged 70 or older with acute or convalescent COVID-19. Sequenced sample: peripheral blood. The CDR3 sequence is CASSSPTVSSYNEQFF. The CDR3 nucleotides are TGTGCCAGCAGCTCGCCGACAGTAAGCTCCTACAATGAGCAGTTCTTC.